The table lists the clone carrying this TCR beta chain with a few counts. The sample carries other DNA sequences with the same CDR3. The sample comes from a study of blood T cell repertoires in COVID-19. Study information: Samples representing acute and convalescent COVID-19 were sourced from the United States, Italy and Spain. PBMCs, B-cell-depleted T cells, or T cells provided the cDNA or gDNA that made up the material.

Seattle researchers signed up patients amid active infection and tracked them longitudinally. V was pared by 3 bases and J by 1 base, with 3 bases of the junction left unmatched. The CDR3 is 14 amino acids. Germline values: CDR1 SGHRS, CDR2 YFSETQ. The protocol was immunoSEQ multiplex PCR, while the TCRdb copy is restricted to in-frame clones and leaves out a portion. The sample lists about 290,000 clones, nearly 90% occurring once. The TCR sequence derives from a woman in her twenties or thirties with COVID-19, enrolled during active disease. The rearrangement uses TRBV5-1 and TRBJ1-1; 7 bases map to TRBD1. The specimen was peripheral blood. The chain's CDR3 is CASSSGQPNTEAFF. The CDR3 DNA reads as TGCGCCAGCAGCTCGGGACAGCCGAACACTGAAGCTTTCTTT.